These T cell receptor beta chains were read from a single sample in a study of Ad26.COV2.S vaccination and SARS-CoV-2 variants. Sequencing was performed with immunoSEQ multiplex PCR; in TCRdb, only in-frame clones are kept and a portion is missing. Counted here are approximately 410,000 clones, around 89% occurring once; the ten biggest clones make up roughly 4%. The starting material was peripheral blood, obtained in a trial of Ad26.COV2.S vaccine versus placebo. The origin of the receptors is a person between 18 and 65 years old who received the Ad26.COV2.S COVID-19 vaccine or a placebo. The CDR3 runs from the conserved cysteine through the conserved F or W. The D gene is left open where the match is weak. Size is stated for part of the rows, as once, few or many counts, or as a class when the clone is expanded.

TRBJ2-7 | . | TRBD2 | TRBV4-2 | TGTGCCAGCAGCCAAGGGGAGGGCCCGGGAACCTACGAGCAGTACTTC | CASSQGEGPGTYEQYF
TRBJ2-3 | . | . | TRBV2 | TGTGCCAGCAGTGAAGCGATAGCAACAGATACGCAGTATTTT | CASSEAIATDTQYF
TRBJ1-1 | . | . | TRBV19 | TGTGCCAGTAGTCCCCGGTCCCGCAGGATGAACACTGAAGCTTTCTTT | CASSPRSRRMNTEAFF
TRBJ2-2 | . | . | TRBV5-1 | TGCGCCAGCAGCGTCCACAGGGAGGCCGGGGAGCTGTTTTTT | CASSVHREAGELFF
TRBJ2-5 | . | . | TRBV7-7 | TGTGCCAGCAGCTTAAGGGTTGTGGAGACCCAGTACTTC | CASSLRVVETQYF
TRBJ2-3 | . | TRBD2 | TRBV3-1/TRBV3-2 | TGTGCCAGCAGCCAGCCACTAGCGGGGGGGCTAGATACGCAGTATTTT | CASSQPLAGGLDTQYF
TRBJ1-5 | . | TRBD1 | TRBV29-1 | TGCAGCGTTGATCTAGGGGGCCAGGGGCCCCAGCATTTT | CSVDLGGQGPQHF
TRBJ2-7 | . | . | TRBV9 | TGTGCCAGCAGCCCCCGGGGCTCCTACGAGCAGTACTTC | CASSPRGSYEQYF
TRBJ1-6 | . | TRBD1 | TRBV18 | TGTGCCAGCTCACCGGGACAGGGGAATTCACCCCTCCACTTT | CASSPGQGNSPLHF
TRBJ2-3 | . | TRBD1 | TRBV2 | TGTGCCAGCACCCTGGGGACAGGCTATAGCACAGATACGCAGTATTTT | CASTLGTGYSTDTQYF
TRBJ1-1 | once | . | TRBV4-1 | TGCGCCAGCAGCCAAGGCCCCCCCGGGGGCATGAACACTGAAGCTTTCTTT | CASSQGPPGGMNTEAFF
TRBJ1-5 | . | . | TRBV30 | TGTGCCTGGAGTGGGCGGACCACGGGAGGTCAGCCCCAGCATTTT | CAWSGRTTGGQPQHF
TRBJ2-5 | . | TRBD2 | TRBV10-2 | TGCGCCAGCAGTGAGCGACTAGCGGTTTTTCAGGGAGAGACCCAGTACTTC | CASSERLAVFQGETQYF
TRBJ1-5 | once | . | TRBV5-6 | TGTGCCAGCAGCTTGGGTCCGGGGGCGCATCAGCCCCAGCATTTT | CASSLGPGAHQPQHF
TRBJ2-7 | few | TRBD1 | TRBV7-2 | TGTGCCAGCAGCGCCGGGACAGAGACCCGACAGTACTTC | CASSAGTETRQYF
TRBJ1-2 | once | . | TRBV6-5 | TGTGCCAGCAGTTTGACAGGCCTCACCTATGGCTACACCTTC | CASSLTGLTYGYTF
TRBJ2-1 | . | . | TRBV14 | TGTGCCAGCAGCCAAGATCAGGGGTACCGGGGACAGCAGTTCTTC | CASSQDQGYRGQQFF
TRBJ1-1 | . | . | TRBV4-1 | TGCGCCAGCAGCCAAGCCAGTACAGGGAGCACTGAAGCTTTCTTT | CASSQASTGSTEAFF
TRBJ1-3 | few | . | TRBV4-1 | TGCGCCAGCAGCCAAAGGGCGCCCCCCAGTTCTGGAAACACCATATATTTT | CASSQRAPPSSGNTIYF
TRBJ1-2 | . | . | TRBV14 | TGTGCCAGCAGTCTTACGTTTGGCTACACCTTC | CASSLTFGYTF
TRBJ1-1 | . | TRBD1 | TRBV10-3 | TGTGCCATCGGGTCAGGGGGTGGTACTGAAGCTTTCTTT | CAIGSGGGTEAFF
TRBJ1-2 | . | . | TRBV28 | TGTGCCAGCAAGACCACCGGGAGAAACTATGGCTACACCTTC | CASKTTGRNYGYTF
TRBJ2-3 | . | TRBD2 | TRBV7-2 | TGTGCCAGCAGCCCCAGACTAGCGGGGGGGCTTAGCACAGATACGCAGTATTTT | CASSPRLAGGLSTDTQYF
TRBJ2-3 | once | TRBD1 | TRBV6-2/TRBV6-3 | TGTGCCAGCAGTAACCCCTCGACAGGGGCCCGGACCGCTCTGGGCACAGATACGCAGTATTTT | CASSNPSTGARTALGTDTQYF
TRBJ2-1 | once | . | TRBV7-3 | TGTGCCAGCAGCCATCCCCCCGGTACAGGCCTCGGTGAGCAGTTCTTC | CASSHPPGTGLGEQFF
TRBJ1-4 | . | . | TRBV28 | TGTGCCAGCAGTTCGGCGTTATTTAATGAAAAACTGTTTTTT | CASSSALFNEKLFF
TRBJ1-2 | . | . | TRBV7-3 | TGTGCCAGCAGCTTAAATACAGGGAACTATGGCTACACCTTC | CASSLNTGNYGYTF